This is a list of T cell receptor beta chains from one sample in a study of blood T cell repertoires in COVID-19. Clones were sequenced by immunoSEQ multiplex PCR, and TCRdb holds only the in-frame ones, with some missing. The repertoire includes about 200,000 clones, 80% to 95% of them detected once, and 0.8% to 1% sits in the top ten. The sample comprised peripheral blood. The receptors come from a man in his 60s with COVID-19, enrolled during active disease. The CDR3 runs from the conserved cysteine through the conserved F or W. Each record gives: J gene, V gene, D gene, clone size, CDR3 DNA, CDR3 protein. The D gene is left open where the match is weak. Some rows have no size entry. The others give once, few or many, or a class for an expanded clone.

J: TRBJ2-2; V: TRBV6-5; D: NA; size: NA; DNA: TGTGCCAGCAGTCGGGACTCAGTCACCGGGGAGCTGTTTTTT; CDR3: CASSRDSVTGELFF
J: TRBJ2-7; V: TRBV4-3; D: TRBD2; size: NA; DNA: TGCGCCAGCAGCCAAGATTTCGCGGGAGCGTCATACGAGCAGTACTTC; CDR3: CASSQDFAGASYEQYF
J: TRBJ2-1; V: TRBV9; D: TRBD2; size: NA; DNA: TGTGCCAGCAGCGCCACTAGCGGGAGCTGGAATGAGCAGTTCTTC; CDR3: CASSATSGSWNEQFF
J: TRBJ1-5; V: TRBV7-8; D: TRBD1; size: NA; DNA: TGTGCCAGCAGCCTGGGACAGGGGTTGGGTCAGCCCCAGCATTTT; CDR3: CASSLGQGLGQPQHF
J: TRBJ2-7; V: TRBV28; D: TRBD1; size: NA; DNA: TGTGCCAGCGGGGACAGCTACTACGAGCAGTACTTC; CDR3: CASGDSYYEQYF
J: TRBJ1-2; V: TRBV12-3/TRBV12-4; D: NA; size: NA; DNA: TGTGCCAGCAGGTTTGCCAGAAACTATGGCTACACCTTC; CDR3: CASRFARNYGYTF
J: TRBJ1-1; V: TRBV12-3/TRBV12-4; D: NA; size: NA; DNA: TGTGCCAGCAGTTTACTGGGAGGGACTGAAGCTTTCTTT; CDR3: CASSLLGGTEAFF
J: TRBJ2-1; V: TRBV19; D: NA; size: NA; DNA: TGTGCCAGTAGTAGCAGCCCCGGGGAGCAGTTCTTC; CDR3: CASSSSPGEQFF
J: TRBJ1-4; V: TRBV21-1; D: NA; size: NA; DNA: TGTGCCAGCAGCAAGGGTGTATGGAGGGACAGCAATAATGAAAAACTGTTTTTT; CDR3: CASSKGVWRDSNNEKLFF
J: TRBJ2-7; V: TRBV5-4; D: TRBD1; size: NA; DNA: TGTGCCAGCAGCCCTGATGGGACAGGGTCCCCCTACGAGCAGTACTTC; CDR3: CASSPDGTGSPYEQYF
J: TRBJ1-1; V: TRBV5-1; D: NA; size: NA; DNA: TGCGCCAGCAGCACGGACAGCATGAACACTGAAGCTTTCTTT; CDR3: CASSTDSMNTEAFF
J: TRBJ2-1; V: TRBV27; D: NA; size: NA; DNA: TGTGCCAGCAGTTTTTCATCGGGTACCTACAATGAGCAGTTCTTC; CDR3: CASSFSSGTYNEQFF
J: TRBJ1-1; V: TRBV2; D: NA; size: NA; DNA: TGTGCCAGCTCCCTAACGGTTGAAGCTTTCTTT; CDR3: CASSLTVEAFF
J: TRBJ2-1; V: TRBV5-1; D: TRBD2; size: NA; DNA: TGCGCCAGCAGCTTAACTGGAGCGGGGGGGCGAAATGAGCAGTTCTTC; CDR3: CASSLTGAGGRNEQFF
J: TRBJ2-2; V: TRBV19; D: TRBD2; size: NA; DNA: TGTGCCAGTACCTCAACCCCAGGTCCTAGCGGGAGGACCGGGGAGCTGTTTTTT; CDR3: CASTSTPGPSGRTGELFF
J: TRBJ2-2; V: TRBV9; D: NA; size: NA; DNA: TGTGCCAGCAGCGTAGGGAGCGGAGGAGCCGGGGAGCTGTTTTTT; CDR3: CASSVGSGGAGELFF
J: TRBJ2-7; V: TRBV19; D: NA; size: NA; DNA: TGTGCCAGTAGTCCAGCTCGCGGGGGCTTCTCCGAGCAGTACTTC; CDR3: CASSPARGGFSEQYF
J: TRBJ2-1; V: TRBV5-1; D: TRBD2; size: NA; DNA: TGCGCCAGCAGGGTGCGGGAGGGGGGGAACAATGAGCAGTTCTTC; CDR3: CASRVREGGNNEQFF
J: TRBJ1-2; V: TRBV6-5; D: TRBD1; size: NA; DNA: TGTGCCAGCACCGACAGGGGGCGAAGCTATGGCTACACCTTC; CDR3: CASTDRGRSYGYTF
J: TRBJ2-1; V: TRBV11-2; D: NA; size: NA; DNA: TGTGCCAGCAGCCTAACAGGTAACAATGAGCAGTTCTTC; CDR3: CASSLTGNNEQFF
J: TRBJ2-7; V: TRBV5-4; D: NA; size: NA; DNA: TGTGCCAGCAGCTCGGATAGGACACTCCCCTACGAGCAGTACTTC; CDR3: CASSSDRTLPYEQYF
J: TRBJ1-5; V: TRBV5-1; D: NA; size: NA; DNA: TGCGCCAGCAGCCCGGACGGGAATAGCAATCAGCCCCAGCATTTT; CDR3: CASSPDGNSNQPQHF
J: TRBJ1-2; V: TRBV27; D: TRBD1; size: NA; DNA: TGTGCCAGCAGTCTGATGGGGACAGGGGGTTTTGGCTACACCTTC; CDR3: CASSLMGTGGFGYTF
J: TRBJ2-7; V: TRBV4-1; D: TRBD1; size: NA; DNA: TGCGCCAGCAGCCAAGCGACAGGGATGGGAATTTACGAGCAGTACTTC; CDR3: CASSQATGMGIYEQYF
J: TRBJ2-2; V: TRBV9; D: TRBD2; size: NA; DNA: TGTGCCAGCAGCGTAGAGACTAGCGGGAGGGACGGCGGGGAGCTGTTTTTT; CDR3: CASSVETSGRDGGELFF
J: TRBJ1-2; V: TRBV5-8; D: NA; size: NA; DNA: TGTGCCAGCACCTTGGGAGCAGGGCCCTATGGCTACACCTTC; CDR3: CASTLGAGPYGYTF
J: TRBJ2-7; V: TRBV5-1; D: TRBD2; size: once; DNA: TGCGCCAGCAGCTTGGCTAGCGGGGGGTACGAGCAGTACTTC; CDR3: CASSLASGGYEQYF
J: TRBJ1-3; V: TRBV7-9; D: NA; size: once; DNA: TGTGCCAGCAGCCCGAGGACACTTTCTGGAAACACCATATATTTT; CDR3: CASSPRTLSGNTIYF
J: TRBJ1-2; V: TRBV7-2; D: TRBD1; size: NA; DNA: TGTGCCAGCAGCGACACGGGGGACAGGGTTGGCTACACCTTC; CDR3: CASSDTGDRVGYTF
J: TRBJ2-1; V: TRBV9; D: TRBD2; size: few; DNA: TGTGCCAGCAGCCCCCCTACTAGCGGGGGATACAATGAGCAGTTCTTC; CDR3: CASSPPTSGGYNEQFF
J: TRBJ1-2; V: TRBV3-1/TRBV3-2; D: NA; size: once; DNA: TGTGCCAGCAGCCAGGAGGCTAACTATGGCTACACCTTC; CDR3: CASSQEANYGYTF
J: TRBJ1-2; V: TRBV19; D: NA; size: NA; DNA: TGTGCCAGTAGTGCCCTACAGGGCGGGGGTGCCTTC; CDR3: CASSALQGGGAF
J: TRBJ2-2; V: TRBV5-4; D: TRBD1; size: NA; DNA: TGTGCCAGCAGCTCTTCCGGGACAGGGGCCGGGGAGCTGTTTTTT; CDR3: CASSSSGTGAGELFF
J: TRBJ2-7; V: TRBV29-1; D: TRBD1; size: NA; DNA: TGCAGCGTCGGACAGGGAACTTACGAGCAGTACTTC; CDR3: CSVGQGTYEQYF
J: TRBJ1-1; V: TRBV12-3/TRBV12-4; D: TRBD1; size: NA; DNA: TGTGCCAGCAGCCGTCAGGGGGCGCAATCTTTCTTT; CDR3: CASSRQGAQSFF
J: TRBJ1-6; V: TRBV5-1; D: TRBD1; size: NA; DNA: TGCGCCAGCAGCCCCGGACGGACAGGTCTTAATTCACCCCTCCACTTT; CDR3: CASSPGRTGLNSPLHF
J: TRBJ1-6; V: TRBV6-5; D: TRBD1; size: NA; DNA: TGTGCCAGCAGTTACTTGTCCAGGGGGCATTCACCCCTCCACTTT; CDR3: CASSYLSRGHSPLHF
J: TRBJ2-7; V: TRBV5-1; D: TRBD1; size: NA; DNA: TGCGCCAGCAGCTCAAGGCTAAGGGGGCGCGGCGAGCAGTACTTC; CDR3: CASSSRLRGRGEQYF
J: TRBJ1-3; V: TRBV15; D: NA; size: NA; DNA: TGTGCCACCAGCAGAGAACTAACCCAGCCTATTTCTGGAAACACCATATATTTT; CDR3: CATSRELTQPISGNTIYF
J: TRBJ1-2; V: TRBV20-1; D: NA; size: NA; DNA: TGCAGTGCTAGTGAACAGTCCAAAGGCTACACCTTC; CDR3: CSASEQSKGYTF
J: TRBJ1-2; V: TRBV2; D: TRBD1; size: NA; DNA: TGTGCCAGCAGTGAACAGGGACAGGGGGCGGGCTATGGCTACACCTTC; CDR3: CASSEQGQGAGYGYTF
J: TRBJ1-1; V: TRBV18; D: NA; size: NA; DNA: TGTGCCAGCTCCCCCTCCCGGGACACTGAAGCTTTCTTT; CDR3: CASSPSRDTEAFF
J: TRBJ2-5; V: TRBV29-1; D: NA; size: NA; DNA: TGCAGCGTTGCTAGGGGTTGGTACCAAGAGACCCAGTACTTC; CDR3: CSVARGWYQETQYF
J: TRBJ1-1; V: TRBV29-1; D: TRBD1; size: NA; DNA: TGCAGCGTTGAGGCGGGACAGGGGGGCCCTGAAGCTTTCTTT; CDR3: CSVEAGQGGPEAFF
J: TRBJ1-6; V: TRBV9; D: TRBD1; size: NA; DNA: TGTGCCAGCAGCATTAACCGGGACAGGGCTTCACCCCTCCACTTT; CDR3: CASSINRDRASPLHF
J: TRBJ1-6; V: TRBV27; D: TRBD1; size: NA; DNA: TGTGCCAGCAGTTCCTTACGACAGGGGGCGTATTCACCCCTCCACTTT; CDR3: CASSSLRQGAYSPLHF
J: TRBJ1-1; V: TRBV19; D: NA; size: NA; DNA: TGTGCCAGTAGTACTCGCCTCGCCCCGACTGCCATGAACACTGAAGCTTTCTTT; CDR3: CASSTRLAPTAMNTEAFF